This TCR beta chain was sequenced in a study of T-cell reconstitution after alpha-beta-depleted transplantation in children (TCRdb year 2016). The study in broad terms: The study quantitatively tracked T-cell immune reconstitution after TCRalphabeta/CD19-depleted allogeneic hematopoietic cell transplantation in children using TCR repertoire profiling.

Regarding this clonotype: The antigen it binds to is not known. The sample holds no much larger clone one base away, and base qualities are not on file.

The paper as a whole reports these results and caveats: The high TCRbeta diversity at day 60 in some patients was ascribed to recipient T cells and intrathymic progenitors that had survived conditioning. The apparently early alphabetaT-cell count recovery about two months after transplant was reportedly dependent on only several hundred rapidly expanded clones derived from non-depleted graft cells. The frequencies of hyperexpanded clones fell over the following months, and after one year, T-cell counts and TCRbeta diversity were mostly attributed to newly produced T cells.

Library prep was done by PCR. TCRdb names Illumina HiSeq 2500 as the instrument used. To normalize quantification of the TCRbeta repertoire, the TCR libraries were built with molecular barcoding that relied on unique molecular identifiers. TCRdb reprocessed the public reads (quality trimming at Q25 with fastp, clone calling with MiXCR) and kept in-frame beta chains. Entries are consolidated by CDR3 protein sequence, retaining the most common genes and DNA. Across this sample there are 500,000 to 650,000 distinct CDR3 sequences, with 10% to 15% seen only once. 2.2% of the sample belongs to the ten largest clones. The meaning of the sample's treatment or condition label: allogeneic hematopoietic cell transplantation with graft depleted of TCRalphabeta T cells and CD19 B cells. Transplant recipients were children who received TCRalphabeta/CD19-depleted allogeneic hematopoietic cell grafts. V is clipped by 8 bases and J by 5 bases, and the sequence between their germline boundaries is 13 bases long. The CDR3 covers 12 residues, taking in both the cysteine and the phenylalanine. CDR3 DNA is the only sequence kept; it has 36 bases, read in frame from the first base. CDR1 and CDR2, looked up from the germline V gene, are SQVTM and ANQGSEA.

This sequence uses TRBV29-1 and TRBJ2-1, with no D gene named confidently. Sequenced material: PBMCs, mostly from graft donor cells, taken 360 days after TCRalphabeta/CD19-depleted stem cell transplant. This clonotype originated in a male patient aged 5 to 17 who had a stem cell transplant for acute myeloid leukemia, so the T cells may come from the graft donor. The nucleotide sequence is given as TGCAGCTTGCCACGGCTGAACAATGAGCAGTTCTTC. This is translated as CSLPRLNNEQFF.